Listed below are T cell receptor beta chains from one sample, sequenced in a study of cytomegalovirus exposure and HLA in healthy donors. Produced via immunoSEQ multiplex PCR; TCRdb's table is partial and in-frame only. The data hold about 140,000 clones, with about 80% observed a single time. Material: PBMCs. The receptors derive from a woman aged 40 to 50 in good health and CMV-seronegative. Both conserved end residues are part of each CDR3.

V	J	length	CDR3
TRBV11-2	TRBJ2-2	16	CASKGAWRETPGELFF
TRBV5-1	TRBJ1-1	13	CASSLPGEFEAFF
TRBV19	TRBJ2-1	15	CATMRTSGPYNEQFF
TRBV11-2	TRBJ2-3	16	CASSPSGGVSTDTQYF
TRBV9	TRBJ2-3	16	CASSGTGLASTDTQYF
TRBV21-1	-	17	CASSKGLKPHINYEQYF
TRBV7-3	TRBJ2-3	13	CASSLGRADTQYF
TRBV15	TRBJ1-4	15	CATSREPATNEKLFF
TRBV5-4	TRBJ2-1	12	CASTGLADEQFF
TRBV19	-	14	CASSIRTGTYEQYF
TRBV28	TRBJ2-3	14	CASSLYRVTDTQYF
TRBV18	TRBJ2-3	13	CASSYHEKDTQYF
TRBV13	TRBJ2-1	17	CASSLGGTSGISNEQFF
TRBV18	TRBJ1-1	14	CASSPLGVNTEAFF
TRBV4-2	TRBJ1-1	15	CASSQDPQGDTEAFF
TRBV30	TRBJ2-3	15	CAWSGTGGAVDTQYF